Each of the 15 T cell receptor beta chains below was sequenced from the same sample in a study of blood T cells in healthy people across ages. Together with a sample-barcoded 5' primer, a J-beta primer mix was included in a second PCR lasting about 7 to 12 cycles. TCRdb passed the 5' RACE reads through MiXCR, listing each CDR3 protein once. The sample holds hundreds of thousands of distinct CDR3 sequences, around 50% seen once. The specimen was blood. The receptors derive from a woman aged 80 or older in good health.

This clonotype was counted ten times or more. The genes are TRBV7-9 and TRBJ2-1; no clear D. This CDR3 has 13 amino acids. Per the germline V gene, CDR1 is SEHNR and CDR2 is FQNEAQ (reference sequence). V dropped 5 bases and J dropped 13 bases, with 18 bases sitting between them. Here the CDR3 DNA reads TGTGCCAGCAGCCCCCTCTCAGCAGAAAACCAGTTCTTC. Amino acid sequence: CASSPLSAENQFF.

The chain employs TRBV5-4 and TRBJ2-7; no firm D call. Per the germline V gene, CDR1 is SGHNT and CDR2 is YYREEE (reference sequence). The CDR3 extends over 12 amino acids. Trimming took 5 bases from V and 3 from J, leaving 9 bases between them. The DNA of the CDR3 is TGTGCCAGCAGTATGACAAACTACGAGCAGTACTTC. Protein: CASSMTNYEQYF.

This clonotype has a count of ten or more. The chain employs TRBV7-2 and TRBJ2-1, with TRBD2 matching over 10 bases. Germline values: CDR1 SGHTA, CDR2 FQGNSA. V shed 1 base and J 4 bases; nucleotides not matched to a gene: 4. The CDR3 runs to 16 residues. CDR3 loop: CASSLDGAGGYNEQFF. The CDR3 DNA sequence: TGTGCCAGCAGCTTAGATGGAGCGGGAGGGTACAATGAGCAGTTCTTC.

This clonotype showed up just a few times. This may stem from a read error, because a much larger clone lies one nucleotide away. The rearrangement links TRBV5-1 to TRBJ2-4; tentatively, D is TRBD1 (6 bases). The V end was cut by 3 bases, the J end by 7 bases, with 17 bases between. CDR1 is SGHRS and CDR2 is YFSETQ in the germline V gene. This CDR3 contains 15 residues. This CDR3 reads CASSWNTGLDNIQYF. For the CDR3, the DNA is TGCGCCAGCAGCTGGAATACAGGGTTAGACAACATTCAGTACTTC.

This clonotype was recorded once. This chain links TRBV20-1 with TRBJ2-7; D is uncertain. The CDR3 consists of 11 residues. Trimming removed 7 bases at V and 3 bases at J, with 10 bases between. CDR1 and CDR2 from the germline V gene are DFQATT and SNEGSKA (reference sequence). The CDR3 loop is CSVGSHYEQYF. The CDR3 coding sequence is TGCAGTGTGGGATCCCACTACGAGCAGTACTTC.

The DNA of the CDR3 is TGTGCCAGCAGCTTAGTGGCGGGACCTCGCACAGATACGCAGTATTTT. Translating gives CASSLVAGPRTDTQYF. The chain has TRBV7-2 and TRBJ2-3; D may be TRBD2 (6 bases). Trimming removed 1 base from V and 1 base from J, with 12 bases in between. The CDR3 contains 16 residues. CDR1 and CDR2 from the germline V gene are SGHTA and FQGNSA.

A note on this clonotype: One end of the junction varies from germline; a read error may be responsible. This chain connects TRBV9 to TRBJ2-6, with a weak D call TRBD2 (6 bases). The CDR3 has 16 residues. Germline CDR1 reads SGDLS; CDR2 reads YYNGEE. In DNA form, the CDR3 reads TGTGCCAGCAGCCCGCGGGGTGCCTCTGGGGCCAACGTCCCGACTTTC. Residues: CASSPRGASGANVPTF. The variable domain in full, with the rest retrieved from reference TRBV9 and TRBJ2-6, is DSGVTQTPKHLITATGQRVTLRCSPRSGDLSVYWYQQSLDQGLQFLIQYYNGEERAKGNILERFSAQQFPDLHSELNLSSLELGDSALYFCASSPRGASGANVPTFGAGSRLTVL.

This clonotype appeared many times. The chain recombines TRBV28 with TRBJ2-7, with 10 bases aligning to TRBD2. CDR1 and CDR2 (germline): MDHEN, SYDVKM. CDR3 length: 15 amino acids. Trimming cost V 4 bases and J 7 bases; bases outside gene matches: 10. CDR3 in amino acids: CASSSQGAGGGEQYF. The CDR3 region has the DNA TGTGCCAGCAGTTCCCAAGGAGCGGGAGGGGGTGAGCAGTACTTC.

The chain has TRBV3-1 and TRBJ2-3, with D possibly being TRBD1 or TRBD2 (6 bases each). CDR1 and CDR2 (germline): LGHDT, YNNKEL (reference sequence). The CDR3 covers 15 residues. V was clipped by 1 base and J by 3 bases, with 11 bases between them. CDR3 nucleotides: TGTGCCAGCAGCCAAGGAGGAGGGGGAACAGATACGCAGTATTTT. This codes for CASSQGGGGTDTQYF.

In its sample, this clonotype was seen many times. The CDR3 region is CASSLVALTALNYGYTF. The CDR3 DNA sequence: TGTGCCAGCAGCTTGGTGGCCTTAACAGCGTTGAACTATGGCTACACCTTC. The rearrangement uses TRBV5-6 and TRBJ1-2; no firm D call. The CDR3 contains 17 residues. V lost 0 bases to trimming and J lost 2 bases, with 17 bases between them. Germline CDR1 reads SGHDT; CDR2 reads YYEEEE.

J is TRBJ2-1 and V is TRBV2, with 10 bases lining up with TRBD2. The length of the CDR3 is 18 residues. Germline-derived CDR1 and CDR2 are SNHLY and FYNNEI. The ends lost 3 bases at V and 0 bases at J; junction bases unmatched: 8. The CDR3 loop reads CASSDSASGGVSYNEQFF. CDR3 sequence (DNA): TGTGCCAGCAGTGATTCGGCTAGCGGGGGCGTCTCCTACAATGAGCAGTTCTTC.

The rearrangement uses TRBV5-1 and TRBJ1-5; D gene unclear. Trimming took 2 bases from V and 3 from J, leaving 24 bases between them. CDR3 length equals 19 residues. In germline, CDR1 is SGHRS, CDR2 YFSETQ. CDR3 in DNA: TGCGCCAGCAGCTTAGGTCCGGACCCTAATCGGGCCTACAATCAGCCCCAGCATTTT. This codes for CASSLGPDPNRAYNQPQHF.

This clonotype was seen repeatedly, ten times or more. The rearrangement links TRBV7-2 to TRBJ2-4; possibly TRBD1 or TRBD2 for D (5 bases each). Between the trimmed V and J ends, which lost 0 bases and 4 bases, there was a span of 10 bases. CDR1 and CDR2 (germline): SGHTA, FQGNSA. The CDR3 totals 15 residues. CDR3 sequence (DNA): TGTGCCAGCAGCTTAGCGGGGACGGGAAAAAACATTCAGTACTTC. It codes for CASSLAGTGKNIQYF.

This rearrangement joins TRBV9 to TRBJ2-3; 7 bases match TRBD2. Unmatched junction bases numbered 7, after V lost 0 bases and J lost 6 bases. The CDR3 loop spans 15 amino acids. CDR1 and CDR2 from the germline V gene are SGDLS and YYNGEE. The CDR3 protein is CASSVGVGTKDTQYF. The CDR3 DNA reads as TGTGCCAGCAGCGTAGGGGTAGGGACTAAGGATACGCAGTATTTT. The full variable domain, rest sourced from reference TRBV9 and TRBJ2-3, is DSGVTQTPKHLITATGQRVTLRCSPRSGDLSVYWYQQSLDQGLQFLIQYYNGEERAKGNILERFSAQQFPDLHSELNLSSLELGDSALYFCASSVGVGTKDTQYFGPGTRLTVL.

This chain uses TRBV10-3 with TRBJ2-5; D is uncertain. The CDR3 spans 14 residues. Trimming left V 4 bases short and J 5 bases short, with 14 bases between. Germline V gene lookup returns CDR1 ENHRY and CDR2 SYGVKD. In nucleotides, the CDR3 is TGTGCCATCAGTGTGGGAACCAGCACCGAGACCCAGTACTTC. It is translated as CAISVGTSTETQYF.